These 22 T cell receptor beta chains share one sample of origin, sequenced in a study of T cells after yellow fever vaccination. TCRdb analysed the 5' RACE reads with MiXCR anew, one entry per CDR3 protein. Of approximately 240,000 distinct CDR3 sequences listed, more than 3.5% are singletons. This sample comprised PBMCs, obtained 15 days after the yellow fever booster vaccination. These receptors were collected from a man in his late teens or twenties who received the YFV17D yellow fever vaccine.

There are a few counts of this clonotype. Written as DNA, the CDR3 is TGTGCCAGCAGCTTGGAGGGGGTAACAGGCGATACGCAGTATTTT. It yields the protein CASSLEGVTGDTQYF. V usage is TRBV5-4 and J usage is TRBJ2-3; TRBD1 is a possible D gene (6 bases). The V end lost 0 bases, the J end lost 6 bases, and 14 bases lay between the germline ends. CDR1 and CDR2 from the germline V gene are SGHNT and YYREEE (reference sequence). The CDR3 runs to 15 residues.

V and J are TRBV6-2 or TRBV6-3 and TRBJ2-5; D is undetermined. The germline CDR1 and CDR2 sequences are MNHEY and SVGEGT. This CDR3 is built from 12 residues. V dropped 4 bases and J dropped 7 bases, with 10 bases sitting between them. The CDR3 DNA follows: TGTGCCAGCAGTTCTTCCCTCTCGACCCAGTACTTC. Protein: CASSSSLSTQYF.

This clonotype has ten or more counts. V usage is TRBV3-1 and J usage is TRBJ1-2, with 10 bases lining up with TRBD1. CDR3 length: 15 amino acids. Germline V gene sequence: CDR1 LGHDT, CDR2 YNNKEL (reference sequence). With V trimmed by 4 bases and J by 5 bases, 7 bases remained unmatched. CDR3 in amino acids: CASSLTEGQGYGYTF. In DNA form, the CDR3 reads TGTGCCAGCAGCCTTACTGAGGGACAGGGGTATGGCTACACCTTC.

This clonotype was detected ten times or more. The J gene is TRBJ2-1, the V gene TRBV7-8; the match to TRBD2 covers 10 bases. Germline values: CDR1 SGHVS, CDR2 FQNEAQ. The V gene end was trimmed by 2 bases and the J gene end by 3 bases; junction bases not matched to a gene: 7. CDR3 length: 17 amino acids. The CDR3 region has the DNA TGTGCCAGCAGCTTATTCACTAGCGGGGATAACTACAATGAGCAGTTCTTC. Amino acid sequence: CASSLFTSGDNYNEQFF.

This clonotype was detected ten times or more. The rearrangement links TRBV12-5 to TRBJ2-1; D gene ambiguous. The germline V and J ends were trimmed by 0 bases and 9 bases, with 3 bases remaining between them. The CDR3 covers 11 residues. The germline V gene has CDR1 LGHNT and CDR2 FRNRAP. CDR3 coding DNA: TGTGCTAGTGGTTTGGTCGGTGAGCAGTTCTTC. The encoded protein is CASGLVGEQFF.

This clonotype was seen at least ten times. Here the CDR3 DNA reads TGCAGTGCTAGCTCAGCTGGTCACTCTGGAAACACCATATATTTT. Encoded protein: CSASSAGHSGNTIYF. The chain carries TRBV20-1 and TRBJ1-3, with D uncertain. Trimming took off 3 bases at V and 0 bases at J, with 12 bases between the two ends. CDR1 DFQATT and CDR2 SNEGSKA come from the germline V gene (reference sequence). The CDR3 covers 15 residues.

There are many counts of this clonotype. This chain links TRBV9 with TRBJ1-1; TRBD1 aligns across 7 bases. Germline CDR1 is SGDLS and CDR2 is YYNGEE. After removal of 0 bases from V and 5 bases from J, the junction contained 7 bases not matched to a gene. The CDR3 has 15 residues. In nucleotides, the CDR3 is TGTGCCAGCAGCGTAGCTCCAGGGGGTGGAACTGAAGCTTTCTTT. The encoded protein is CASSVAPGGGTEAFF. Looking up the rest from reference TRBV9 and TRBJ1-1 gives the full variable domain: DSGVTQTPKHLITATGQRVTLRCSPRSGDLSVYWYQQSLDQGLQFLIQYYNGEERAKGNILERFSAQQFPDLHSELNLSSLELGDSALYFCASSVAPGGGTEAFFGQGTRLTVV.

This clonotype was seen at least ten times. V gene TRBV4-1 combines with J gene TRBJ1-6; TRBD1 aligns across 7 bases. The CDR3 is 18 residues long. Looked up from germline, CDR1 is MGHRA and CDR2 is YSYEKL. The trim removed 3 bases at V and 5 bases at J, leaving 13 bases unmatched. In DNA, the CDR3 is TGCGCCAGCAGCCAGGCCCTCCTCGCCGGGACAGATAATTCACCCCTCCACTTT. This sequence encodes CASSQALLAGTDNSPLHF.

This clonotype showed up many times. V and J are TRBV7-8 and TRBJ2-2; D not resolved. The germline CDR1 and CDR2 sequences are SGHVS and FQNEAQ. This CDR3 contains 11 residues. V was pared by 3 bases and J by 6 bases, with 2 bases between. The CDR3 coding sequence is TGTGCCAGCAGCTTGGCCGGGGAGCTGTTTTTT. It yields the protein CASSLAGELFF.

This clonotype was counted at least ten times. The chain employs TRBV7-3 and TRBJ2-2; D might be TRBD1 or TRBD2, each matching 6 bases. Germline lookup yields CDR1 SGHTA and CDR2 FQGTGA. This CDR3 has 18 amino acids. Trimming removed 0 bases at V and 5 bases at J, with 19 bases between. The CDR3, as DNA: TGTGCCAGCAGCTTAACCGGGTTCGGGGGCAGTGGGACCGGGGAGCTGTTTTTT. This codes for CASSLTGFGGSGTGELFF.

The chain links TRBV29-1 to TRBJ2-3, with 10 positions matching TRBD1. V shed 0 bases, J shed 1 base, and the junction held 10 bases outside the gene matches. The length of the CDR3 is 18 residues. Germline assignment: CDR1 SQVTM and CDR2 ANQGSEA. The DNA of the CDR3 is TGCAGCGTTGAAGATCGAGTCCGGGACAGGGGAGGCACAGATACGCAGTATTTT. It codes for CSVEDRVRDRGGTDTQYF.

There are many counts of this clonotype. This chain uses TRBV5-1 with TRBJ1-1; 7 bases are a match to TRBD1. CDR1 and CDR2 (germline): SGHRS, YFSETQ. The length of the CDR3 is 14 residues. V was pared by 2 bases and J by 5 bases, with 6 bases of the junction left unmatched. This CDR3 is CASSLGGLETEAFF. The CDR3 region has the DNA TGCGCCAGCAGCTTAGGGGGCTTGGAGACTGAAGCTTTCTTT.

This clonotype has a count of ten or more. The CDR3 is CASSYLGPTGAPYEQYF. The CDR3 DNA sequence: TGTGCCAGCAGTTACTTGGGGCCGACGGGGGCACCCTACGAGCAGTACTTC. The chain combines TRBV6-5 with TRBJ2-7; D tentatively fits TRBD1 or TRBD2 (6 bases each). Germline V gene data show CDR1 as MNHEY and CDR2 as SVGAGI. The CDR3 contains 17 residues. V lost 1 base to trimming and J lost 2 bases, with 18 bases between them.

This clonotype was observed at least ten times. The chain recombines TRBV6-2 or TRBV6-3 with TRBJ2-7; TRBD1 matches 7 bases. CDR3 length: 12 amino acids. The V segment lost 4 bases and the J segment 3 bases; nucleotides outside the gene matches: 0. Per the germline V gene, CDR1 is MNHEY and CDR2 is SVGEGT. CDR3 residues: CASSWTGYEQYF. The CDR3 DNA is TGTGCCAGCAGTTGGACAGGCTACGAGCAGTACTTC.

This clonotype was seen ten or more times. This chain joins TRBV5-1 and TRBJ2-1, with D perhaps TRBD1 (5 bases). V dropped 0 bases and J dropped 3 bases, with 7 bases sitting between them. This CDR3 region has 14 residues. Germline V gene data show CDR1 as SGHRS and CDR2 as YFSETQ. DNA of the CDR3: TGCGCCAGCAGCTTGGTAGGGGACTACAATGAGCAGTTCTTC. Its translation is CASSLVGDYNEQFF.

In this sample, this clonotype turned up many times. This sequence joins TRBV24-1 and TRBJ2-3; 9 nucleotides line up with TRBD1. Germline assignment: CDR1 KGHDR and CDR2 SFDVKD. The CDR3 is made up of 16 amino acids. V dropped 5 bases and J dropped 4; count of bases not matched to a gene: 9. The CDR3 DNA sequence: TGTGCCACCAGTGGTTCCGACAGGGGGGAGCCAGATACGCAGTATTTT. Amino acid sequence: CATSGSDRGEPDTQYF.

The CDR3 region has the DNA TGTGCCAGCAGCGGACAGGCTTTGAGTACTGAAGCTTTCTTT. Residues: CASSGQALSTEAFF. The V gene is TRBV12-3 or TRBV12-4, the J gene TRBJ1-1; 7 nucleotides align to TRBD1. Unmatched junction bases numbered 9, after V lost 6 bases and J lost 5 bases. CDR3 length: 14 residues.

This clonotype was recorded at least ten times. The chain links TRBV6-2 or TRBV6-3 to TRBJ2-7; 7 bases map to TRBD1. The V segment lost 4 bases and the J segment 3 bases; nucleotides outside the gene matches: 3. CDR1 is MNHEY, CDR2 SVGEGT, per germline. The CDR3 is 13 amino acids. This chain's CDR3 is CASSSWDSYEQYV. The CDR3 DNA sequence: TGTGCCAGCAGTTCCTGGGACAGCTACGAGCAGTACGTC.

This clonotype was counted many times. The chain's CDR3 is CSGSARTDTQYF. The CDR3 coding sequence is TGCAGTGGTTCAGCTCGCACAGATACGCAGTATTTT. The chain has TRBV20-1 and TRBJ2-3, with D unclear. In germline, CDR1 is DFQATT, CDR2 SNEGSKA (reference sequence). The CDR3 extends over 12 amino acids. The V end was cut by 7 bases, the J end by 1 base, with 9 bases between.

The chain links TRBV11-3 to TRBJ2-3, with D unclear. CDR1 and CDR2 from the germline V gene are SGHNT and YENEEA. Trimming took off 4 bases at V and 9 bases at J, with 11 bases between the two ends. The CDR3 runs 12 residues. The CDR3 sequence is CASSSSDATQYF. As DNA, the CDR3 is TGTGCCAGCAGCTCCTCTGACGCGACGCAGTATTTT. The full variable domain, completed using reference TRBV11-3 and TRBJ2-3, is EAGVVQSPRYKIIEKKQPVAFWCNPISGHNTLYWYLQNLGQGPELLIRYENEEAVDDSQLPKDRFSAERLKGVDSTLKIQPAELGDSAVYLCASSSSDATQYFGPGTRLTVL.

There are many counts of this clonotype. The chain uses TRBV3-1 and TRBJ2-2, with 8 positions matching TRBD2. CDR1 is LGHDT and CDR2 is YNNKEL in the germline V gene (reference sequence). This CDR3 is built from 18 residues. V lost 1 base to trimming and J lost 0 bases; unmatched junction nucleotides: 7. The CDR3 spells CASSQVPSGGTNTGELFF. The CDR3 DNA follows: TGTGCCAGCAGCCAAGTGCCCAGCGGGGGCACGAACACCGGGGAGCTGTTTTTT.

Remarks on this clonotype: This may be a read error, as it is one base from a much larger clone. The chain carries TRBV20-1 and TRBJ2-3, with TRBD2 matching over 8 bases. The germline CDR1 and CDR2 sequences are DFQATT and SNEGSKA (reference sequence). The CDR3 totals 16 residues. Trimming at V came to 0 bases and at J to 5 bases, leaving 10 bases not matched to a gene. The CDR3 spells CSARDLAGLPVDTQYF. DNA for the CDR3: TGCAGTGCTAGAGATTTAGCGGGGCTACCGGTAGATACGCAGTATTTT.